Listed below are T cell receptor beta chains from one sample, sequenced in a study of T cell responses to AZD1222 COVID-19 vaccine. Only in-frame clones appear in the TCRdb table, and some are missing; sequencing was by immunoSEQ multiplex PCR. The sample has about 160,000 clones; approximately 94% are singletons. The specimen was peripheral blood, collected 28 days after the second AZD1222 dose. Receptor source: an adult who received the AZD1222 COVID-19 vaccine. CDR3s include the opening cysteine and the closing phenylalanine or tryptophan. Fields, in order: clone size, D gene, V gene, J gene, CDR3 protein, CDR3 DNA. A D gene is named only where the DNA matches it firmly. Rows may omit the clone size; those that give it use once, few, many or a size class.

clone size: NA
D gene: TRBD1
V gene: TRBV19
J gene: TRBJ2-7
CDR3 protein: CASSPAGTGRHEQYF
CDR3 DNA: TGTGCCAGTAGCCCAGCCGGGACAGGGCGGCACGAGCAGTACTTC

clone size: NA
D gene: TRBD2
V gene: TRBV11-2
J gene: TRBJ2-1
CDR3 protein: CASSLRGGGRLYEQFF
CDR3 DNA: TGTGCCAGCAGCTTAAGGGGCGGGGGGCGACTCTATGAGCAGTTCTTC

clone size: NA
D gene: NA
V gene: TRBV6-5
J gene: TRBJ1-1
CDR3 protein: CASSYSQGQTEAFF
CDR3 DNA: TGTGCCAGCAGTTACTCACAGGGACAAACTGAAGCTTTCTTT

clone size: NA
D gene: TRBD2
V gene: TRBV4-2
J gene: TRBJ2-3
CDR3 protein: CASSGSGLAVDTQYF
CDR3 DNA: TGTGCCAGCAGCGGATCGGGACTAGCGGTAGATACGCAGTATTTT

clone size: NA
D gene: NA
V gene: TRBV27
J gene: TRBJ1-1
CDR3 protein: CASSSLQGPEAFF
CDR3 DNA: TGTGCCAGCAGTTCGCTCCAGGGGCCTGAAGCTTTCTTT

clone size: NA
D gene: NA
V gene: TRBV10-3
J gene: TRBJ1-6
CDR3 protein: CAISLGAGNGNSPLHF
CDR3 DNA: TGTGCCATCAGTCTAGGGGCAGGGAACGGTAATTCACCCCTCCACTTT

clone size: once
D gene: TRBD2
V gene: TRBV9
J gene: TRBJ2-1
CDR3 protein: CASGLSSGIDNEQFF
CDR3 DNA: TGTGCCAGCGGCCTCTCTAGCGGGATAGACAATGAGCAGTTCTTC

clone size: once
D gene: TRBD1
V gene: TRBV7-2
J gene: TRBJ2-1
CDR3 protein: CASSSDRGRNNEQFF
CDR3 DNA: TGTGCCAGCAGCTCTGACAGGGGGCGCAACAATGAGCAGTTCTTC

clone size: once
D gene: NA
V gene: TRBV12-5
J gene: TRBJ1-1
CDR3 protein: CASGLTRTADVNTEAFF
CDR3 DNA: TGTGCTAGTGGTTTGACCCGGACAGCCGACGTGAACACTGAAGCTTTCTTT

clone size: NA
D gene: NA
V gene: TRBV11-3
J gene: TRBJ2-3
CDR3 protein: CASSYGSEADTQYF
CDR3 DNA: TGTGCCAGCAGCTACGGGTCCGAAGCAGATACGCAGTATTTT

clone size: NA
D gene: TRBD1
V gene: TRBV30
J gene: TRBJ2-5
CDR3 protein: CAWSTGTGVGETQYF
CDR3 DNA: TGTGCCTGGAGTACTGGGACAGGGGTGGGAGAGACCCAGTACTTC

clone size: NA
D gene: NA
V gene: TRBV27
J gene: TRBJ1-6
CDR3 protein: CASSLGGVSPLHF
CDR3 DNA: TGTGCCAGCAGTTTAGGGGGAGTCTCACCCCTCCACTTT

clone size: NA
D gene: NA
V gene: TRBV28
J gene: TRBJ2-7
CDR3 protein: CASSFGQHEQYF
CDR3 DNA: TGTGCCAGCAGTTTCGGCCAGCACGAGCAGTACTTC

clone size: NA
D gene: NA
V gene: TRBV27
J gene: TRBJ2-7
CDR3 protein: CASSLGRLGSYEQYF
CDR3 DNA: TGTGCCAGCTCCTTAGGGCGACTCGGCTCCTACGAGCAGTACTTC

clone size: NA
D gene: TRBD1
V gene: TRBV5-1
J gene: TRBJ2-1
CDR3 protein: CASSLQQGVSYNEQFF
CDR3 DNA: TGCGCCAGCAGCTTACAACAGGGGGTATCCTACAATGAGCAGTTCTTC

clone size: NA
D gene: NA
V gene: TRBV5-1
J gene: TRBJ1-3
CDR3 protein: CASSLAGKDDGNTIYF
CDR3 DNA: TGCGCCAGCAGCTTGGCCGGAAAGGATGATGGAAACACCATATATTTT

clone size: NA
D gene: NA
V gene: TRBV6-4
J gene: TRBJ2-6
CDR3 protein: CASQKEPGANVLTF
CDR3 DNA: TGTGCCAGCCAAAAGGAGCCCGGGGCCAACGTCCTGACTTTC

clone size: NA
D gene: NA
V gene: TRBV3-1/TRBV3-2
J gene: TRBJ1-2
CDR3 protein: CASSQEGRGNGYTF
CDR3 DNA: TGTGCCAGCAGCCAAGAGGGGAGGGGCAATGGCTACACCTTC

clone size: NA
D gene: NA
V gene: TRBV10-3
J gene: TRBJ1-1
CDR3 protein: CAISESGLGDTEAFF
CDR3 DNA: TGTGCCATCAGTGAGTCGGGGTTGGGGGACACTGAAGCTTTCTTT

clone size: NA
D gene: NA
V gene: TRBV30
J gene: TRBJ1-2
CDR3 protein: CAWSPTENYGYTF
CDR3 DNA: TGTGCCTGGAGTCCCACAGAAAACTATGGCTACACCTTC

clone size: NA
D gene: NA
V gene: TRBV9
J gene: TRBJ2-5
CDR3 protein: CASSERAMILQETQYF
CDR3 DNA: TGTGCCAGCAGCGAGAGAGCCATGATCCTTCAAGAGACCCAGTACTTC